This T cell receptor (beta chain) was recovered during a study of OX40 agonist ivuxolimab in advanced cancers. Study at large: Dose-escalation subjects each had hepatocellular carcinoma, melanoma, renal cell or head and neck cancer.

V lost 5 bases and J 3 bases, leaving 10 bases between the germline ends. Germline assignment: CDR1 PRHDT and CDR2 FYEKMQ (reference sequence). The CDR3 sequence is 13 residues long. Produced via immunoSEQ multiplex PCR; TCRdb's table is partial and in-frame only. The profile shows 65,000 to 85,000 clones, more than 85% of them singletons. Study-level points and caveats: Antigens targeted by the expanded peripheral T cells were not determined. More expanded clones were seen, on average, in CD8+ T cells than in CD4+.

Remarks on this clone: Its antigen remains unidentified.

This sequence originates from an adult with an advanced solid tumor such as melanoma, head and neck, liver or kidney cancer. Sample: CD4+ or CD8+ T cells sorted from blood, taken in a trial of the OX40 agonist ivuxolimab. This chain connects TRBV13 to TRBJ1-2, with no clear D. The CDR3 bases are TGTGCCAGCAGCAGTCCACGCTACTATGGCTACACCTTC. Amino acids: CASSSPRYYGYTF.